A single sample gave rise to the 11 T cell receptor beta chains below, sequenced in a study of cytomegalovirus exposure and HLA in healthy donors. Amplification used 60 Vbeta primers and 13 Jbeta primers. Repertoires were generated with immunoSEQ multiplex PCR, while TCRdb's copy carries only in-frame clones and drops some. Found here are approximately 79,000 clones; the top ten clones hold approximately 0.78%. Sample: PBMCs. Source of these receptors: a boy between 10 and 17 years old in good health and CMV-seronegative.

The CDR3 DNA reads TGTGCTAGTGTCCCCCCGGGGACAGGGGCTCTCAATGAGCAGTTCTTC. Translated: CASVPPGTGALNEQFF. The chain is built from TRBV12-5 and TRBJ2-1, with 10 bases fitting TRBD1. V was pared by 7 bases and J by 6 bases, with 12 bases of the junction left unmatched. The CDR3 is 16 amino acids. CDR1 is LGHNT and CDR2 is FRNRAP in the germline V gene.

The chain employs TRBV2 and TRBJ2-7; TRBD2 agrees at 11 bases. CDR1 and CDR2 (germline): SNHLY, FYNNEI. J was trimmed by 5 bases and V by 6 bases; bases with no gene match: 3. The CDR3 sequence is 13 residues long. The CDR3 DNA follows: TGTGCCAGCAGGGTAGCGGGGGGGCACGAGCAGTACTTC. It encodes CASRVAGGHEQYF.

CDR3 protein: CASGLVALTGTGHYGYTF. The DNA for the CDR3 is TGTGCTAGTGGTTTGGTCGCGTTGACCGGGACAGGGCACTATGGCTACACCTTC. The gene calls are TRBV12-5 and TRBJ1-2; 9 bases align to TRBD1. The CDR3 covers 18 residues. Germline CDR1 LGHNT, CDR2 FRNRAP. With 0 bases clipped from V and 3 bases from J, the junction kept 11 bases outside the gene matches.

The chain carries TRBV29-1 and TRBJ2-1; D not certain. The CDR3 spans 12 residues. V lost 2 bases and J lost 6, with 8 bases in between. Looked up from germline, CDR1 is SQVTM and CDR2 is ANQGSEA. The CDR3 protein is CSVESRINEQFF. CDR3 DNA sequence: TGCAGCGTTGAAAGCAGGATCAATGAGCAGTTCTTC.

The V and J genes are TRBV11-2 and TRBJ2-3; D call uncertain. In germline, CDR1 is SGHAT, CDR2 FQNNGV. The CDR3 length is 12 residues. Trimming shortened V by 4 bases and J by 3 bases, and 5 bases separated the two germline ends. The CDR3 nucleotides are TGTGCCAGCAGCTCCAATACAGATACGCAGTATTTT. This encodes CASSSNTDTQYF.

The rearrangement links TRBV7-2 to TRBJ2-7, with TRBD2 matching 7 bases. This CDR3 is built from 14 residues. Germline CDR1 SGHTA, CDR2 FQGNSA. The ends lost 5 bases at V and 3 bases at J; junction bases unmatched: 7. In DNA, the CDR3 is TGTGCCAGCAGCGTAGTGGGAGGGAACTACGAGCAGTACTTC. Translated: CASSVVGGNYEQYF.

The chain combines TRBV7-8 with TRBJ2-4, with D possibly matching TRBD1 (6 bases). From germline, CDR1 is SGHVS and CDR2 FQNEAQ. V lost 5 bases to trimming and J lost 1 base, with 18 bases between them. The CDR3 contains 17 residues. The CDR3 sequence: CASSTPTGDGAKNIQYF. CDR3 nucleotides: TGTGCCAGCAGCACACCGACAGGCGATGGGGCCAAAAACATTCAGTACTTC.

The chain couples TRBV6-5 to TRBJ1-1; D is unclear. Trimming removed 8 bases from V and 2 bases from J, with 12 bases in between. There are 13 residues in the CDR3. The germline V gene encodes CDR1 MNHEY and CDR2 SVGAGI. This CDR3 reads CASGRHLNTEAFF. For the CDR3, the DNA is TGTGCCAGCGGTCGACACCTCAACACTGAAGCTTTCTTT.

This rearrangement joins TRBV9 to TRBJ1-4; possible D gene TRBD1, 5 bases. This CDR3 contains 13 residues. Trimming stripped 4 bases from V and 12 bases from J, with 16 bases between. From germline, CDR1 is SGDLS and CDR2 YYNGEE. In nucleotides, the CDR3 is TGTGCCAGCAGCCCCGGGGGAAGGGTCCAACTGTTTTTT. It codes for CASSPGGRVQLFF.

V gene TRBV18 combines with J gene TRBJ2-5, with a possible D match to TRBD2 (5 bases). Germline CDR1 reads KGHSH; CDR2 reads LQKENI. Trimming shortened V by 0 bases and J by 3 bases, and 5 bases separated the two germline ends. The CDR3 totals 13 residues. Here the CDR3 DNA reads TGTGCCAGCTCACCACCGGGAGAAGAGACCCAGTACTTC. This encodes CASSPPGEETQYF.

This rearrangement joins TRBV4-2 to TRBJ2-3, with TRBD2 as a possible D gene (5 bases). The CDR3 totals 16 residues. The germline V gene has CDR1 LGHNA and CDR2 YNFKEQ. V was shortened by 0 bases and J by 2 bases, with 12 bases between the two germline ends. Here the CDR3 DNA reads TGTGCCAGCAGCCAAGACTTAACTAGACTCACAGATACGCAGTATTTT. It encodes CASSQDLTRLTDTQYF.